In this sample, the clone carrying this TCR beta chain turned up a few times. The antigen is not known. These data are taken from a study of T-cell memory formation after mild COVID-19. Study results and limitations: Contracting clones, day 15 to 85, had balanced CD4/CD8, and later expanders favored CD4+. CD4+ contracting clones were found mainly in CM and EM, and CD8+ ones in EMRA.

The CDR3 is 15 residues long. The ends lost 4 bases at V and 5 bases at J; junction bases unmatched: 8. CDR1 is SGHNT and CDR2 is YYREEE in the germline V gene (reference sequence). One entry per CDR3 protein, called by TCRdb with MiXCR from the 5' RACE reads. The sample holds 500,000 to 550,000 distinct CDR3 sequences, about a fifth seen once. The TCR was taken from an adult woman who had mild COVID-19 (a few samples of this study predate the infection). Cell type and time point are not known. The source material was PBMCs or a T cell subset sorted from them (not recorded which). The V gene is TRBV5-4, the J gene TRBJ2-1, with 8 positions matching TRBD2. The CDR3, as DNA: TGTGCCAGCAGCCGCCGGGGGGGCGTAAACAATGAGCAGTTCTTC. It is translated as CASSRRGGVNNEQFF. Full variable domain (missing parts from reference TRBV5-4 and TRBJ2-1): ETGVTQSPTHLIKTRGQQVTLRCSSQSGHNTVSWYQQALGQGPQFIFQYYREEENGRGNFPPRFSGLQFPNYSSELNVNALELDDSALYLCASSRRGGVNNEQFFGPGTRLTVL.